The clone carrying this T cell receptor (beta chain) has a handful of counts. The data are from a study of regulatory T cells in long-lasting Graves disease. From germline, CDR1 is MDHEN and CDR2 SYDVKM. Trimming stripped 4 bases from V and 2 bases from J, with 6 bases between. This CDR3 spans 13 amino acids. Both iRepertoire HTBI primers and Arm-PCR of CDR3 regions were used to build the TCR beta libraries. TCRdb redid the calling of the multiplex PCR reads with MiXCR, one entry per CDR3 protein. Here the sample spans 350,000 to 450,000 distinct CDR3 sequences, roughly 12% being singletons. Time point specified: newly diagnosed GD, antithyroid drugs for less than 3 months. PBMCs were the source of the RNA used for TCR sequencing. The same sample was also used in a study of T cells in Graves' hyperthyroidism and ophthalmopathy. From that study: Ophthalmopathy was predicted by the model a median of approximately 6 months ahead of onset.

This material consisted of peripheral blood mononuclear cells (PBMCs), taken at new diagnosis, from a patient treated with antithyroid drugs. The chain employs TRBV28 and TRBJ1-3; D remains unclear. This sequence originates from a young woman with Graves disease. CDR3 in amino acids: CASSSSAGNTIYF. The CDR3, as DNA: TGTGCCAGCAGTTCATCAGCTGGAAACACCATATATTTT.